These 9 T cell receptor beta chains share one sample of origin, sequenced in a study of identical twins (dated by TCRdb to the mid-2010s). Libraries came from 5' RACE. The instrument given in TCRdb is Illumina HiSeq 2000. Using fastp trimming at Q25 and MiXCR clonotype assembly, TCRdb reanalyzed the public sequencing data and kept in-frame beta chains. Records with the same CDR3 protein are collapsed into one entry carrying the most frequent genes and DNA. This sample has 310,000 or so distinct CDR3 sequences in its table, and about 8.3% of those were observed once. More than 2% of the sample is held by the ten biggest clonotypes. In addition, the sample was reused for a study of yellow fever vaccine responses in identical twins.

Sample: memory (CD45RO+) T cells sorted from blood. This specimen's cell subset or site label, per the study, means: CD45RO+ enriched T cells. The receptors originated from a young woman in good health.

The V call is TRBV3-1, the J call TRBJ2-5; 8 nucleotides agree with TRBD1. The CDR3 totals 14 residues. From germline, CDR1 is LGHDT and CDR2 YNNKEL (reference sequence). Losses at the gene ends were 4 bases for V and 1 base for J; bases not matched to a gene: 2. The CDR3 sequence: CASSRGQAQETQYF. For the CDR3, the DNA is TGTGCCAGCAGCCGGGGACAGGCCCAAGAGACCCAGTACTTC.

The chain combines TRBV6-4 with TRBJ2-3; 8 nucleotides agree with TRBD2. The V and J ends lost 0 bases and 6 bases, in that order; junction bases with no gene match: 8. This CDR3 is 16 amino acids long. Germline CDR1 and CDR2: MRHNA and SNTAGT. The CDR3 coding sequence is TGTGCCAGCAGTGACTCGGCCGGGGGGGCCATGGATACGCAGTATTTT. It encodes CASSDSAGGAMDTQYF.

This clonotype has ten or more counts. The rearrangement uses TRBV11-1 and TRBJ1-2; the D is unclear. The CDR3 contains 18 residues. V shed 1 base and J shed 8 bases, with 26 bases lying between them. Per the germline V gene, CDR1 is SGHAT and CDR2 is FQDESV (reference sequence). CDR3 region: CASSLDRLMVDFEGGYTF. The DNA for the CDR3 is TGTGCCAGCAGCTTAGATCGGCTAATGGTGGACTTCGAAGGCGGCTACACCTTC.

V and J are TRBV19 and TRBJ2-1; a possible D gene is TRBD2 (5 bases). Deletions cut 5 bases from V and 2 bases from J, with 19 bases between. Germline values: CDR1 LNHDA, CDR2 SQIVND (reference sequence). This CDR3 is built from 17 residues. CDR3: CASSPELRRTTYNEQFF. CDR3 DNA: TGTGCCAGTAGTCCAGAACTCAGGAGGACGACCTACAATGAGCAGTTCTTC.

Ten or more counts support this clonotype. This chain connects TRBV7-6 to TRBJ1-2, with 9 bases identical to TRBD1. Per the germline V gene, CDR1 is SGHVS and CDR2 is FNYEAQ. The CDR3 length is 15 residues. J lost 4 bases, V lost 4 bases, and 7 bases had no gene match. CDR3 sequence: CASSSGDRDRYGYTF. The CDR3 nucleotides read TGTGCCAGCAGCTCAGGGGACAGGGACCGCTATGGCTACACCTTC.

This clonotype appeared many times. This rearrangement joins TRBV10-3 to TRBJ2-5, with D tentatively TRBD1 (5 bases). The CDR3 has 14 amino acids. With 3 bases removed from V and 5 bases from J, the gap between germline ends came to 13 bases. Germline CDR1 reads ENHRY; CDR2 reads SYGVKD. CDR3 residues: CAISDLQARETQYF. CDR3 nucleotide sequence: TGTGCCATCAGTGACCTACAGGCCCGGGAGACCCAGTACTTC.

This clonotype was detected ten times or more. V gene TRBV6-1 combines with J gene TRBJ2-7; a possible D gene is TRBD2 (6 bases). V was cut by 6 bases and J by 3 bases, with 15 bases left in between. Germline loops: CDR1 MNHNS, CDR2 SASEGT. This CDR3 spans 14 amino acids. Here the CDR3 reads CASRETAGSYEQYF. DNA for the CDR3: TGTGCCAGCAGAGAGACAGCCGGGAGCTACGAGCAGTACTTC.

This clonotype was counted between two and nine times. The rearrangement joins TRBV18 to TRBJ2-2; D unresolved. Per germline, CDR1 KGHSH and CDR2 LQKENI. The CDR3 extends over 15 amino acids. V lost 4 bases, J lost 0 bases, and 9 bases lay in between. CDR3 DNA sequence: TGTGCCAGCTCACGTGATATATCGAACACCGGGGAGCTGTTTTTT. It specifies CASSRDISNTGELFF.

This clonotype was picked up a small number of times. V gene TRBV27 combines with J gene TRBJ1-5; 7 nucleotides match TRBD1. With V trimmed by 3 bases and J by 3 bases, 5 bases remained unmatched. Germline-derived CDR1 and CDR2 are MNHEY and SMNVEV (reference sequence). CDR3 length equals 15 residues. DNA for the CDR3: TGTGCCAGCAGTTTCAATGGACAGGTCAATCAGCCCCAGCATTTT. Encoded protein: CASSFNGQVNQPQHF.